Presented here are 15 T cell receptor beta chains from one specimen sequenced in a study of control samples from healthy donors and cancer patients. Assay: immunoSEQ multiplex PCR; the TCRdb copy retains only in-frame clones and omits some. The table includes 150,000 to 200,000 clones, about nine tenths detected once. Input material: blood. The receptors shown here come from a woman in her 30s in good health.

The chain has TRBV3-1 (or the pseudogene TRBV3-2) and TRBJ2-2, with D possibly matching TRBD2 (6 bases). CDR3 size: 16 residues. Germline CDR1 and CDR2: LGHDT and YNNKEL (reference sequence). The V gene lost 1 base and the J gene lost 1 base, with 10 bases spanning the gap. CDR3: CASSQGSGLNTGELFF. DNA of the CDR3: TGTGCCAGCAGCCAAGGGAGCGGGTTGAACACCGGGGAGCTGTTTTTT.

V gene TRBV3-1 (or the pseudogene TRBV3-2) combines with J gene TRBJ1-3; 7 bases align to TRBD1. Per the germline V gene, CDR1 is LGHDT and CDR2 is YNNKEL (reference sequence). This CDR3 is built from 16 residues. V lost 3 bases, J lost 0 bases, and 5 bases stayed unmatched. The CDR3 DNA is TGTGCCAGCAGCCACGGCAGGGGGACCTCTGGAAACACCATATATTTT. It specifies CASSHGRGTSGNTIYF.

The rearrangement links TRBV5-1 to TRBJ1-2; 9 bases agree with TRBD1. The J segment lost 4 bases and the V segment lost 4 bases, leaving 8 bases of the junction unmatched. The germline gives CDR1 SGHRS, CDR2 YFSETQ. The CDR3 runs to 15 residues. The CDR3 DNA sequence: TGCGCCAGCAGCGAGGAGTACAGGGGGCTCTATGGCTACACCTTC. This gives the protein CASSEEYRGLYGYTF.

The sample holds one count of this clone. The J gene is TRBJ1-3, the V gene TRBV9; D might be TRBD1 (5 bases). CDR1 SGDLS and CDR2 YYNGEE come from the germline V gene. V lost 0 bases, J lost 4 bases, and 11 bases lay in between. The CDR3 extends over 15 amino acids. DNA for the CDR3: TGTGCCAGCAGCGTAGGATTCGGGGCGGGAAACACCATATATTTT. Translation: CASSVGFGAGNTIYF.

The chain carries TRBV2 and TRBJ1-5, with a weak D call TRBD1 (6 bases). Germline assignment: CDR1 SNHLY and CDR2 FYNNEI. With 6 bases removed from V and 4 bases from J, the gap between germline ends came to 10 bases. This CDR3 has 13 amino acids. Here the CDR3 reads CASRTTGNQPQHF. The CDR3 DNA sequence: TGTGCCAGCAGAACAACAGGGAATCAGCCCCAGCATTTT.

The chain is built from TRBV6-4 and TRBJ2-3; the D gene is possibly TRBD2 (5 bases). This CDR3 is built from 15 residues. Germline V gives CDR1 MRHNA, CDR2 SNTAGT. V was clipped by 0 bases and J by 2 bases, with 9 bases between them. CDR3 coding DNA: TGTGCCAGCAGTGACTCGGGAGCGGCCACAGATACGCAGTATTTT. The encoded protein is CASSDSGAATDTQYF.

This clone was observed once. The chain employs TRBV5-1 and TRBJ2-1; possible D gene TRBD1, 6 bases. Trimming shortened V by 2 bases and J by 5 bases, and 11 bases separated the two germline ends. The CDR3 is made up of 14 amino acids. Germline CDR1 SGHRS, CDR2 YFSETQ. The CDR3 spells CASSFTGTHNEQFF. CDR3 nucleotides: TGCGCCAGCAGCTTTACCGGGACACACAATGAGCAGTTCTTC.

The CDR3 bases are TGTGCCACCAGTGGGGAGACAGGGGGCACCCCTAACTATGGCTACACCTTC. Amino acids: CATSGETGGTPNYGYTF. The V call is TRBV24-1, the J call TRBJ1-2; 10 bases align to TRBD1. CDR1 is KGHDR, CDR2 SFDVKD, per germline. This CDR3 is built from 17 residues. Trimming at V came to 5 bases and at J to 0 bases, leaving 8 bases not matched to a gene.

The CDR3 spells CASSYGDGYTF. CDR3 in DNA: TGTGCCAGCAGTTACGGGGATGGCTACACCTTC. This sequence joins TRBV6-2 or TRBV6-3 and TRBJ1-2, with no clear D. There are 11 residues in the CDR3. The germline V gene has CDR1 MNHEY and CDR2 SVGEGT. Trimming took off 2 bases at V and 6 bases at J, with 4 bases between the two ends.

V usage is TRBV6-5 and J usage is TRBJ1-5; D may be TRBD1 (6 bases). V was clipped by 6 bases and J by 7 bases, with 13 bases between them. The CDR3 contains 13 residues. Germline assignment: CDR1 MNHEY and CDR2 SVGAGI. CDR3 coding DNA: TGTGCCAGCAGATACAGGGAGGGACAGCCCCAGCATTTT. Its protein is CASRYREGQPQHF.

The chain joins TRBV18 to TRBJ2-6; D gene uncertain. CDR1 KGHSH and CDR2 LQKENI come from the germline V gene. V lost 5 bases and J 0 bases, leaving 2 bases between the germline ends. The CDR3 runs 13 residues. DNA for the CDR3: TGTGCCAGCTCATCCTCTGGGGCCAACGTCCTGACTTTC. Protein: CASSSSGANVLTF.

This chain connects TRBV3-1 (or the pseudogene TRBV3-2) to TRBJ1-6; D not certain. Per the germline V gene, CDR1 is LGHDT and CDR2 is YNNKEL (reference sequence). The CDR3 sequence is 15 residues long. V lost 1 base, J lost 6 bases, and 10 bases lay in between. CDR3 bases: TGTGCCAGCAGCCAAGGTCTACGGGGTAATTCACCCCTCCACTTT. It translates to CASSQGLRGNSPLHF.

The chain uses TRBV10-3 and TRBJ2-7; the match to TRBD1 covers 9 bases. The germline gives CDR1 ENHRY, CDR2 SYGVKD. This CDR3 is 13 amino acids long. V was clipped by 6 bases and J by 2 bases; unmatched bases: 2. The CDR3 reads CAIRGQGTYEQYF. The CDR3 region has the DNA TGTGCCATCAGGGGACAGGGAACCTACGAGCAGTACTTC.

This rearrangement joins TRBV25-1 to TRBJ2-5; 7 nucleotides line up with TRBD1. The CDR3 is 13 residues long. After removal of 6 bases from V and 4 bases from J, the junction contained 5 bases not matched to a gene. Germline V gene data show CDR1 as MGHDK and CDR2 as SYGVNS. In DNA form, the CDR3 reads TGTGCCAGCAGCCCAAGGGGGCTAGAGACCCAGTACTTC. This sequence encodes CASSPRGLETQYF.

This sequence joins TRBV28 and TRBJ1-1, with D unresolved. Germline lookup yields CDR1 MDHEN and CDR2 SYDVKM. V lost 6 bases and J lost 0, with 11 bases in between. The CDR3 is 14 residues long. The CDR3 DNA reads TGTGCCAGCAGACCCGGGATTATGAACACTGAAGCTTTCTTT. This sequence encodes CASRPGIMNTEAFF.